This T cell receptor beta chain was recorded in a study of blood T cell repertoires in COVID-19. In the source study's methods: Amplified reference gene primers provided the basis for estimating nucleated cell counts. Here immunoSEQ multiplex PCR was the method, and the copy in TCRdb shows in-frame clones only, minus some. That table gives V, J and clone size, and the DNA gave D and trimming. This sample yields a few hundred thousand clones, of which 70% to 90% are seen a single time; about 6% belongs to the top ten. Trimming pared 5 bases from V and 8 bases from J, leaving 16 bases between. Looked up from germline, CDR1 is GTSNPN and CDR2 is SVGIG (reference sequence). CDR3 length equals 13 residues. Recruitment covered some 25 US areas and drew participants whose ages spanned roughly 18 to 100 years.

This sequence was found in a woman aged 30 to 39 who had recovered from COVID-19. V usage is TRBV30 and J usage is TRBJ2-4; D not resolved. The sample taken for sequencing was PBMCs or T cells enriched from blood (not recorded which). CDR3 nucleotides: TGTGCCTGGTCTGGATGGGTTCGGGACATTCAGTACTTC. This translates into CAWSGWVRDIQYF. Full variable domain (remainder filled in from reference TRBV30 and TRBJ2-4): SQTIHQWPATLVQPVGSPLSLECTVEGTSNPNLYWYRQAAGRGLQLLFYSVGIGQISSEVPQNLSASRPQDRQFILSSKKLLLSDSGFYLCAWSGWVRDIQYFGAGTRLSVL.